These 28 T cell receptor beta chains share one sample of origin, sequenced in a study of OX40 agonist ivuxolimab in advanced cancers. This table comes from immunoSEQ multiplex PCR, and its TCRdb copy is limited to in-frame clones, with some not included. Among about 78,000 clones listed, 92% were seen once. Material: CD4+ or CD8+ T cells sorted from blood, obtained in a trial of the OX40 agonist ivuxolimab. The receptors originated from an adult with an advanced solid tumor such as melanoma, head and neck, liver or kidney cancer.

This clone is a singleton in its sample. The V gene is TRBV19, the J gene TRBJ1-5, with 8 bases aligning to TRBD1. V shed 1 base and J 6 bases; nucleotides not matched to a gene: 8. The CDR3 consists of 16 residues. The germline CDR1 and CDR2 sequences are LNHDA and SQIVND (reference sequence). This CDR3 is CASSIGGQGAIQPQHF. CDR3 nucleotides: TGTGCCAGTAGTATAGGAGGGCAGGGGGCGATTCAGCCCCAGCATTTT.

The chain couples TRBV27 to TRBJ1-1, with D maybe TRBD1 (5 bases). Trimming stripped 4 bases from V and 1 base from J, with 10 bases between. The CDR3 has 14 residues. In germline, CDR1 is MNHEY, CDR2 SMNVEV (reference sequence). The CDR3 reads CASSSRDPNTEAFF. The CDR3 region has the DNA TGTGCCAGCAGTTCCAGGGACCCGAACACTGAAGCTTTCTTT.

The rearrangement joins TRBV9 to TRBJ2-7, with D hard to call. This CDR3 has 15 residues. The germline V gene has CDR1 SGDLS and CDR2 YYNGEE. The V end lost 4 bases, the J end lost 7 bases, and 21 bases lay between the germline ends. CDR3 region: CASSRESLPIGEQYF. The CDR3 DNA sequence: TGTGCCAGCAGCCGAGAGAGTCTCCCCATCGGGGAGCAGTACTTC.

This chain connects TRBV10-3 to TRBJ2-7; D is ambiguous. V was clipped by 1 base and J by 6 bases, with 13 bases between them. Germline loops: CDR1 ENHRY, CDR2 SYGVKD. The CDR3 is 14 residues long. The CDR3 loop is CAISEFTFTAEQYF. The CDR3 DNA is TGTGCCATCAGTGAGTTCACCTTTACGGCCGAGCAGTACTTC.

The chain recombines TRBV12-5 with TRBJ2-6; TRBD1 is a possible D gene (6 bases). Germline CDR1 and CDR2: LGHNT and FRNRAP. The CDR3 sequence is 16 residues long. V lost 6 bases, J lost 2 bases, and 14 bases lay in between. CDR3 residues: CASGLGQSTGANVLTF. CDR3 coding DNA: TGTGCTAGTGGGCTTGGACAGTCCACTGGGGCCAACGTCCTGACTTTC. The variable domain in full, completed from reference TRBV12-5 and TRBJ2-6, reads DARVTQTPRHKVTEMGQEVTMRCQPILGHNTVFWYRQTMMQGLELLAYFRNRAPLDDSGMPKDRFSAEMPDATLATLKIQPSEPRDSAVYFCASGLGQSTGANVLTFGAGSRLTVL.

CDR3 DNA sequence: TGCGCCAGCAGCCGGGACCCCGAGAGTGAAAAACTGTTTTTT. This translates into CASSRDPESEKLFF. The gene calls are TRBV5-1 and TRBJ1-4, with D maybe TRBD1 (5 bases). The CDR3 loop spans 14 amino acids. V shed 4 bases and J shed 7 bases, with 14 bases lying between them. From germline, CDR1 is SGHRS and CDR2 YFSETQ. The variable domain in full, completed from reference TRBV5-1 and TRBJ1-4, reads KAGVTQTPRYLIKTRGQQVTLSCSPISGHRSVSWYQQTPGQGLQFLFEYFSETQRNKGNFPGRFSGRQFSNSRSEMNVSTLELGDSALYLCASSRDPESEKLFFGSGTQLSVL.

The chain employs TRBV5-6 and TRBJ1-1; the D gene is possibly TRBD1 (5 bases). Germline CDR1 and CDR2: SGHDT and YYEEEE. The CDR3 sequence is 15 residues long. V was cut by 4 bases and J by 5 bases, with 18 bases left in between. CDR3 nucleotides: TGTGCCAGCAGCACGCCCCGGGGCGCGCCTACTGAAGCTTTCTTT. Translated, it gives CASSTPRGAPTEAFF.

V usage is TRBV18 and J usage is TRBJ2-1; D possibly corresponds to TRBD2 (6 bases). This CDR3 has 15 residues. The V end lost 2 bases, the J end lost 0 bases, and 8 bases lay between the germline ends. The germline gives CDR1 KGHSH, CDR2 LQKENI. As DNA, the CDR3 is TGTGCCAGCTCACCAGCGGGGAGCTCCTACAATGAGCAGTTCTTC. This gives the protein CASSPAGSSYNEQFF.

V usage is TRBV7-9 and J usage is TRBJ1-2, with TRBD1 as a possible D gene (5 bases). V lost 5 bases, J lost 4 bases, and 11 bases lay in between. Germline V gene sequence: CDR1 SEHNR, CDR2 FQNEAQ (reference sequence). The CDR3 contains 13 residues. The CDR3 nucleotides read TGTGCCAGCAGCAACCGGGACGCCTATGGCTACACCTTC. Its translation is CASSNRDAYGYTF.

J is TRBJ2-3 and V is TRBV28; no definite D call. The ends were cut back, 6 bases at V and 5 bases at J, with 12 bases in the middle. CDR3 size: 13 residues. From germline, CDR1 is MDHEN and CDR2 SYDVKM. The CDR3 spells CASSPPRRDTQYF. CDR3 bases: TGTGCCAGCAGCCCCCCGCGGCGAGATACGCAGTATTTT. The variable domain in full, completed from reference TRBV28 and TRBJ2-3, reads DVKVTQSSRYLVKRTGEKVFLECVQDMDHENMFWYRQDPGLGLRLIYFSYDVKMKEKGDIPEGYSVSREKKERFSLILESASTNQTSMYLCASSPPRRDTQYFGPGTRLTVL.

The chain uses TRBV6-1 and TRBJ2-7; no clear D gene. V dropped 5 bases and J dropped 3 bases, with 17 bases sitting between them. The CDR3 loop spans 15 amino acids. CDR1 MNHNS and CDR2 SASEGT come from the germline V gene. CDR3 nucleotide sequence: TGTGCCAGCAGTTCTACAGAACACTACTACTACGAGCAGTACTTC. As protein: CASSSTEHYYYEQYF.

The CDR3 here is CASRPAGTGTGQPQHF. The CDR3 DNA follows: TGTGCCAGCAGGCCCGCCGGGACAGGGACAGGGCAGCCCCAGCATTTT. The V call is TRBV27, the J call TRBJ1-5; 9 bases are a match to TRBD1. The germline CDR1 and CDR2 sequences are MNHEY and SMNVEV (reference sequence). V gave up 6 bases and J gave up 7 bases; unmatched junction bases: 13. The CDR3 length is 16 residues.

The genes are TRBV6-6 and TRBJ1-5; TRBD1 might be the D (6 bases). Trimming left V 6 bases short and J 0 bases short, with 12 bases between. Germline-derived CDR1 and CDR2 are MNHNY and SVGAGI (reference sequence). The CDR3 has 15 amino acids. The CDR3 loop reads CASSRTEHSNQPQHF. CDR3 sequence (DNA): TGTGCCAGCAGCAGGACAGAACATAGCAATCAGCCCCAGCATTTT.

The count of this clone is one. The chain couples TRBV6-5 to TRBJ1-5; unclear D gene. The germline CDR1 and CDR2 sequences are MNHEY and SVGAGI. The CDR3 runs 15 residues. The ends were cut back, 5 bases at V and 7 bases at J, with 18 bases in the middle. The CDR3, as DNA: TGTGCCAGCAGTCCCGACGGGAGGGTTTGGCAGCCCCAGCATTTT. This encodes CASSPDGRVWQPQHF.

The V call is TRBV5-1, the J call TRBJ2-1; 14 bases fit TRBD2. Per the germline V gene, CDR1 is SGHRS and CDR2 is YFSETQ. V trimming: 0 bases; J trimming: 2 bases; junction bases outside the gene matches: 13. This CDR3 comprises 21 residues. The CDR3 DNA follows: TGCGCCAGCAGCTTGGTCGGGACTAGCGGGAGTTCGTTGATAACCTACAATGAGCAGTTCTTC. This translates into CASSLVGTSGSSLITYNEQFF.

The chain carries TRBV7-9 and TRBJ2-7; D is ambiguous. The germline V gene encodes CDR1 SEHNR and CDR2 FQNEAQ (reference sequence). V was clipped by 5 bases and J by 3 bases, with 8 bases between them. The CDR3 length is 12 residues. The CDR3 DNA sequence: TGTGCCAGCAGCCTCGATTTCTACGAGCAGTACTTC. It translates to CASSLDFYEQYF. Based on the CDR3 plus reference TRBV7-9 and TRBJ2-7, the full variable domain is DTGVSQNPRHKITKRGQNVTFRCDPISEHNRLYWYRQTLGQGPEFLTYFQNEAQLEKSRLLSDRFSAERPKGSFSTLEIQRTEQGDSAMYLCASSLDFYEQYFGPGTRLTVT.

This clone was found a few times. V gene TRBV19 combines with J gene TRBJ2-3; D is possibly TRBD1 (6 bases). The CDR3 sequence is 13 residues long. V was clipped by 4 bases and J by 14 bases, with 19 bases between them. Germline V gene lookup returns CDR1 LNHDA and CDR2 SQIVND (reference sequence). The CDR3 loop reads CASSTLAAGGRYF. CDR3 DNA: TGTGCCAGTAGTACCCTAGCAGCTGGGGGCCGGTATTTT.

The V gene is TRBV5-6, the J gene TRBJ1-1, with 8 positions matching TRBD1. Losses at the gene ends were 1 base for V and 1 base for J; bases not matched to a gene: 6. Germline loops: CDR1 SGHDT, CDR2 YYEEEE. The CDR3 covers 16 residues. CDR3: CASSLTWTGSNTEAFF. In nucleotides, the CDR3 is TGTGCCAGCAGCTTGACCTGGACAGGGTCGAACACTGAAGCTTTCTTT.

The chain employs TRBV9 and TRBJ1-1; possibly TRBD1 for D (6 bases). Germline CDR1 is SGDLS and CDR2 is YYNGEE. Trimming cost V 0 bases and J 3 bases, with 12 bases left between them. The CDR3 runs 15 residues. This CDR3 is CASSVAGARDTEAFF. The DNA for the CDR3 is TGTGCCAGCAGCGTAGCGGGGGCTCGGGACACTGAAGCTTTCTTT. The full variable domain, with the rest looked up from reference TRBV9 and TRBJ1-1, is DSGVTQTPKHLITATGQRVTLRCSPRSGDLSVYWYQQSLDQGLQFLIQYYNGEERAKGNILERFSAQQFPDLHSELNLSSLELGDSALYFCASSVAGARDTEAFFGQGTRLTVV.

The gene calls are TRBV29-1 and TRBJ2-3; TRBD1 or TRBD2 may be the D gene (5 bases each). CDR1 is SQVTM and CDR2 is ANQGSEA in the germline V gene. Trimming shortened V by 1 base and J by 6 bases, and 11 bases separated the two germline ends. This CDR3 is 13 amino acids long. The CDR3 sequence: CSVEVLGEDTQYF. In DNA, the CDR3 is TGCAGCGTTGAAGTGTTGGGGGAGGATACGCAGTATTTT.

The V gene is TRBV30, the J gene TRBJ1-2; TRBD1 matches at 7 bases. Losses at the gene ends were 0 bases for V and 1 base for J; bases not matched to a gene: 2. Germline V gene sequence: CDR1 GTSNPN, CDR2 SVGIG (reference sequence). The CDR3 totals 14 residues. The CDR3 DNA reads TGTGCCTGGAGTGTACGACAGGGTAACTATGGCTACACCTTC. It specifies CAWSVRQGNYGYTF.

This chain joins TRBV2 and TRBJ1-1, with 8 bases lining up with TRBD1. Germline V lookup: CDR1 SNHLY, CDR2 FYNNEI. V trimming: 6 bases; J trimming: 0 bases; junction bases outside the gene matches: 9. This CDR3 has 16 amino acids. CDR3: CASSKMGQVMNTEAFF. The CDR3 region has the DNA TGTGCCAGCAGCAAGATGGGACAGGTCATGAACACTGAAGCTTTCTTT. Full variable domain (outside the CDR3, taken from reference TRBV2 and TRBJ1-1): EPEVTQTPSHQVTQMGQEVILRCVPISNHLYFYWYRQILGQKVEFLVSFYNNEISEKSEIFDDQFSVERPDGSNFTLKIRSTKLEDSAMYFCASSKMGQVMNTEAFFGQGTRLTVV.

V and J are TRBV5-1 and TRBJ1-1; TRBD1 might be the D (6 bases). Trimming pared 4 bases from V and 3 bases from J, leaving 16 bases between. The V gene's germline CDR1 is SGHRS and CDR2 YFSETQ. The CDR3 contains 15 residues. CDR3: CASSPERGADTEAFF. For the CDR3, the DNA is TGCGCCAGCAGCCCAGAAAGGGGGGCAGACACTGAAGCTTTCTTT.

V and J are TRBV2 and TRBJ2-1; 10 bases match TRBD2. Germline values: CDR1 SNHLY, CDR2 FYNNEI. The CDR3 has 14 amino acids. Trimming cost V 8 bases and J 6 bases; bases outside gene matches: 7. The CDR3 loop reads CASRSGRAGNEQFF. Written as DNA, the CDR3 is TGTGCCAGCCGAAGCGGGAGGGCCGGCAATGAGCAGTTCTTC.

This chain links TRBV19 with TRBJ1-3, with D maybe TRBD1 (5 bases). Germline-derived CDR1 and CDR2 are LNHDA and SQIVND (reference sequence). The CDR3 totals 15 residues. Trimming shortened V by 3 bases and J by 3 bases, and 12 bases separated the two germline ends. The CDR3 bases are TGTGCCAGTAGTATCTTGGGGCAGGATGGAAACACCATATATTTT. Translating gives CASSILGQDGNTIYF. Using reference TRBV19 and TRBJ1-3 for the parts outside the CDR3, the full variable domain is DGGITQSPKYLFRKEGQNVTLSCEQNLNHDAMYWYRQDPGQGLRLIYYSQIVNDFQKGDIAEGYSVSREKKESFPLTVTSAQKNPTAFYLCASSILGQDGNTIYFGEGSWLTVV.

J is TRBJ1-1 and V is TRBV28; TRBD1 matches at 7 bases. This CDR3 spans 14 amino acids. Germline V gene data show CDR1 as MDHEN and CDR2 as SYDVKM. After removal of 0 bases from V and 5 bases from J, the junction contained 3 bases not matched to a gene. The CDR3 protein is CASSLWSRGTEAFF. CDR3 nucleotide sequence: TGTGCCAGCAGTTTATGGTCCAGGGGGACTGAAGCTTTCTTT.

V is TRBV28 and J is TRBJ1-4; D is unclear. The CDR3 sequence is 14 residues long. CDR1 and CDR2 from the germline V gene are MDHEN and SYDVKM. V was clipped by 6 bases and J by 4 bases, with 12 bases between them. The chain's CDR3 is CASSGEGLNEKLFF. In DNA form, the CDR3 reads TGTGCCAGCAGCGGCGAAGGCCTTAATGAAAAACTGTTTTTT.

J is TRBJ2-7 and V is TRBV5-1; 11 bases align to TRBD1. The V and J ends lost 0 bases and 1 base, in that order; junction bases with no gene match: 3. Germline CDR1 is SGHRS and CDR2 is YFSETQ. This CDR3 has 16 residues. The DNA of the CDR3 is TGCGCCAGCAGCTTGGAGGGACAGGGGGTATCCTACGAGCAGTACTTC. Its protein product is CASSLEGQGVSYEQYF.